The T cell receptor (beta chain) under discussion was sequenced for a study of regulatory T cells in long-lasting Graves disease. Findings and caveats of the study: There were preferences for TRBV28, TRBJ1-2 and TRBJ2-5 in persistent disease.

This clonotype was seen ten or more times. Its matching antigen is unknown. Construction of the TCR beta libraries employed iRepertoire HTBI primers in conjunction with Arm-PCR of CDR3 regions. TCRdb processed the multiplex PCR reads anew with MiXCR; each CDR3 protein has one entry. In the table there are some 250,000 distinct CDR3 sequences, roughly 18% of which are singletons. Time point: newly diagnosed GD, antithyroid drugs for less than 3 months. PBMC-derived RNA was used for the TCR library. The CDR3 contains 13 residues. CDR1 and CDR2 (germline): DFQATT, SNEGSKA (reference sequence). Trimming took 7 bases from V and 2 from J; bases not matched to a gene: 5. This sample was shared with a second study, whose subject was T cells in Graves' hyperthyroidism and ophthalmopathy. That source reports: Stable hyperthyroidism was told apart from ophthalmopathy by a model built on 13 V-J features.

The sequences come from peripheral blood mononuclear cells (PBMCs), collected at new diagnosis, from a patient treated with antithyroid drugs. J is TRBJ2-3 and V is TRBV20-1, with 8 nucleotides matching TRBD2. The receptor's source is a woman aged 25 to 45 with Graves disease. This CDR3 is CSVRRGVTDTQYF. The CDR3 DNA reads as TGCAGTGTTAGGCGGGGGGTCACAGATACGCAGTATTTT.